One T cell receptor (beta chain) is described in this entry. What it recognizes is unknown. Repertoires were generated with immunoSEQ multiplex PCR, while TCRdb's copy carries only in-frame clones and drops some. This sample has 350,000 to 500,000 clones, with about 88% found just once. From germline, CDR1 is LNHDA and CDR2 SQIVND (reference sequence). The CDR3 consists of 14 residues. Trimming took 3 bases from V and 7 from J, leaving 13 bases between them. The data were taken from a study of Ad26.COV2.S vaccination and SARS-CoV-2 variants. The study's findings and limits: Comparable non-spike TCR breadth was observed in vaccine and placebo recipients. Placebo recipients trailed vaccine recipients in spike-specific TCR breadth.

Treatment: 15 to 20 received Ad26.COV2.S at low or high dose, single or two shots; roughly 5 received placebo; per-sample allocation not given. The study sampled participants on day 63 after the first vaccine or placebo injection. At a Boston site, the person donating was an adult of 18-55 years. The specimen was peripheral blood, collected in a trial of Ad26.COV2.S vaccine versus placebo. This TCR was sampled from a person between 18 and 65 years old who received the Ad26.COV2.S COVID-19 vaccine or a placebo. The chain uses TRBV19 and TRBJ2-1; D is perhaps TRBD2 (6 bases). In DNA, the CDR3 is TGTGCCAGTAGTATCTCGGGGGATTGGAATGAGCAGTTCTTC. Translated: CASSISGDWNEQFF.